Following are 23 T cell receptor beta chains from one sample sequenced in a study of cytomegalovirus exposure and HLA in healthy donors. The PCR was carried out with 60 Vbeta primers and 13 Jbeta primers. Profiling relied on immunoSEQ multiplex PCR, and the TCRdb table lists in-frame clones only, not all of them. The table lists around 110,000 clones, approximately 70% of them singletons, with about 0.92% in the top ten. Sequenced: PBMCs. The receptors were sampled from a woman under 40 in good health and CMV-seronegative.

The chain has TRBV4-2 and TRBJ2-5, with TRBD2 matching 7 bases. The CDR3 spans 15 residues. The V and J ends lost 0 bases and 5 bases, in that order; junction bases with no gene match: 6. Germline V CDR1 and CDR2: LGHNA, YNFKEQ. The CDR3 spells CASSQDREGGETQYF. The DNA of the CDR3 is TGTGCCAGCAGCCAAGATAGGGAGGGCGGGGAGACCCAGTACTTC.

This clone was seen a few times. At one of its ends the junction is not consistent with the germline gene, which may arise from a read error. This sequence joins TRBV6-6 and TRBJ1-5; 12 positions match TRBD1. This CDR3 has 15 amino acids. Germline V CDR1 and CDR2: MNHNY, SVGAGI (reference sequence). The DNA of the CDR3 is TGTGCCAGCAGTCTCGGGACAGGGGGCAAACAGCCCCAGCATTTT. This translates into CASSLGTGGKQPQHF.

CDR3 nucleotides: TGCGCCAGCAGCTTGCTGGGAGGTCTTACCTCGAGGGAAGCTTTCTTT. Amino acid sequence: CASSLLGGLTSREAFF. V is TRBV5-1 and J is TRBJ1-1; no reliable D call. V dropped 1 base and J dropped 8 bases, with 21 bases sitting between them. The CDR3 is made up of 16 amino acids. In germline, CDR1 is SGHRS, CDR2 YFSETQ.

Here the CDR3 reads CASSSREDQPQHF. CDR3 in DNA: TGTGCCAGCAGTTCACGGGAAGATCAGCCCCAGCATTTT. The V and J genes are TRBV6-5 and TRBJ1-5; D remains unclear. The CDR3 extends over 13 amino acids. V was clipped by 4 bases and J by 5 bases, with 9 bases between them. The V gene's germline CDR1 is MNHEY and CDR2 SVGAGI.

The chain couples TRBV2 to TRBJ1-2, with D possibly being TRBD1 (5 bases). V was shortened by 10 bases and J by 7 bases, with 16 bases between the two germline ends. This CDR3 contains 12 residues. Per germline, CDR1 SNHLY and CDR2 FYNNEI. The CDR3 spells CATQGLMSGYTF. CDR3 DNA sequence: TGTGCCACCCAGGGTTTGATGTCTGGCTACACCTTC.

The V gene is TRBV7-9, the J gene TRBJ2-1; 12 bases agree with TRBD2. This CDR3 spans 15 amino acids. Trimming removed 2 bases from V and 5 bases from J; junction bases left unmatched: 1. Germline V lookup: CDR1 SEHNR, CDR2 FQNEAQ (reference sequence). The CDR3 spells CASSLTSGRNNEQFF. The CDR3, as DNA: TGTGCCAGCAGCTTAACTAGCGGGAGGAACAATGAGCAGTTCTTC. Based on the CDR3 plus reference TRBV7-9 and TRBJ2-1, the full variable domain is DTGVSQNPRHKITKRGQNVTFRCDPISEHNRLYWYRQTLGQGPEFLTYFQNEAQLEKSRLLSDRFSAERPKGSFSTLEIQRTEQGDSAMYLCASSLTSGRNNEQFFGPGTRLTVL.

The CDR3 nucleotides are TGTGCCAGCAGCTTATTGGACAACCAAGAGACCCAGTACTTC. Protein: CASSLLDNQETQYF. The genes are TRBV7-2 and TRBJ2-5; D may be TRBD1 (5 bases). CDR1 and CDR2 from the germline V gene are SGHTA and FQGNSA. This CDR3 is 14 amino acids long. Trimming cost V 2 bases and J 0 bases, with 7 bases left between them.

The V gene is TRBV29-1, the J gene TRBJ2-2; 12 bases match TRBD1. Germline CDR1 is SQVTM and CDR2 is ANQGSEA. The length of the CDR3 is 13 residues. J was trimmed by 11 bases and V by 5 bases; bases with no gene match: 6. The CDR3 DNA reads TGCAGCGTTCGCGGGACAGGGGGCGGTGAGCTGTTTTTT. Protein sequence: CSVRGTGGGELFF.

On this clone itself: Within the sample, other DNA sequences also encode this same CDR3. The chain carries TRBV5-1 and TRBJ2-1; 7 nucleotides align to TRBD2. The V gene's germline CDR1 is SGHRS and CDR2 YFSETQ. V was pared by 4 bases and J by 3 bases, with 4 bases of the junction left unmatched. This CDR3 spans 14 amino acids. CDR3: CASSSSGGYNEQFF. CDR3 nucleotide sequence: TGCGCCAGCAGCAGCTCGGGGGGCTACAATGAGCAGTTCTTC.

V usage is TRBV7-9 and J usage is TRBJ2-2, with a weak D call TRBD2 (5 bases). The ends were cut back, 6 bases at V and 5 bases at J, with 16 bases in the middle. Germline V CDR1 and CDR2: SEHNR, FQNEAQ (reference sequence). This CDR3 is 15 amino acids long. The CDR3 nucleotides are TGTGCCAGCAGACCCGGGGTAGCAGCTACCGGGGAGCTGTTTTTT. Translating it yields CASRPGVAATGELFF.

The J gene is TRBJ1-2, the V gene TRBV6-6; D might be TRBD1 (5 bases). The CDR3 runs 12 residues. Germline values: CDR1 MNHNY, CDR2 SVGAGI (reference sequence). With 7 bases removed from V and 8 bases from J, the gap between germline ends came to 14 bases. In DNA, the CDR3 is TGTGCCAGCAACAACGGGGGTTACGGCTACACCTTC. Translated: CASNNGGYGYTF.

This clone appeared once. The rearrangement uses TRBV2 and TRBJ1-2; 9 bases line up with TRBD1. The germline CDR1 and CDR2 sequences are SNHLY and FYNNEI. This CDR3 comprises 15 residues. The J segment lost 6 bases and the V segment lost 7 bases, leaving 12 bases of the junction unmatched. The CDR3: CASNSPGTGHNGYTF. The CDR3 DNA reads as TGTGCCAGCAACTCTCCCGGGACAGGGCATAATGGCTACACCTTC. The full variable domain, its missing parts supplied by reference TRBV2 and TRBJ1-2, is EPEVTQTPSHQVTQMGQEVILRCVPISNHLYFYWYRQILGQKVEFLVSFYNNEISEKSEIFDDQFSVERPDGSNFTLKIRSTKLEDSAMYFCASNSPGTGHNGYTFGSGTRLTVV.

The genes are TRBV30 and TRBJ1-5; 8 positions match TRBD1. Trimming removed 5 bases from V and 7 bases from J; junction bases left unmatched: 10. Germline values: CDR1 GTSNPN, CDR2 SVGIG (reference sequence). The CDR3 length is 14 residues. For the CDR3, the DNA is TGTGCCTGGGCCCTCGGACAGGGCATACAGCCCCAGCATTTT. This codes for CAWALGQGIQPQHF.

This clone has more than one count but fewer than ten. The J gene is TRBJ2-2, the V gene TRBV6-5; D gene unclear. Germline V gene sequence: CDR1 MNHEY, CDR2 SVGAGI. CDR3 length equals 15 residues. Trimming took off 5 bases at V and 6 bases at J, with 16 bases between the two ends. The CDR3 coding sequence is TGTGCCAGCAGTAGCCCTGGGCAGGTGGCCGGGGAGCTGTTTTTT. This sequence encodes CASSSPGQVAGELFF.

The chain uses TRBV6-5 and TRBJ1-1; 12 positions agree with TRBD1. CDR3 size: 15 residues. The germline V gene has CDR1 MNHEY and CDR2 SVGAGI. Trimming at V came to 8 bases and at J to 5 bases, leaving 9 bases not matched to a gene. In DNA, the CDR3 is TGTGCCAGCCGAGGGACAGGGGGCTGGGGAACTGAAGCTTTCTTT. It yields the protein CASRGTGGWGTEAFF.

V and J are TRBV19 and TRBJ2-7; maybe TRBD2 (6 bases). The germline gives CDR1 LNHDA, CDR2 SQIVND (reference sequence). This CDR3 comprises 13 residues. The V and J ends lost 4 bases and 2 bases respectively, with 9 bases between them. The CDR3 nucleotides read TGTGCCAGTAGTACGGGGGATCCCTACGAGCAGTACTTC. The encoded protein is CASSTGDPYEQYF.

As regards this clone: The junction does not match germline at one end; this may be a read error. The rearrangement uses TRBV6-5 and TRBJ2-2, with D tentatively TRBD2 (5 bases). Germline V gene lookup returns CDR1 MNHEY and CDR2 SVGAGI. The CDR3 sequence is 14 residues long. CDR3 nucleotides: TGTGCCTGCAGCGGAGGCAGTTCCACCGGGGAGCTGTTTTTT. Amino acids: CACSGGSSTGELFF.

V is TRBV2 and J is TRBJ2-1, with 11 bases fitting TRBD2. The V segment lost 6 bases and the J segment 4 bases; nucleotides outside the gene matches: 17. Per the germline V gene, CDR1 is SNHLY and CDR2 is FYNNEI. CDR3 length: 19 amino acids. The CDR3 sequence is CASRGIELAGDGAYNEQFF. As DNA, the CDR3 is TGTGCCAGCAGGGGGATAGAACTAGCGGGAGATGGGGCTTACAATGAGCAGTTCTTC.

The sample holds a few counts of this clone. The chain links TRBV30 to TRBJ2-1; D perhaps matches TRBD1 (5 bases). Germline-derived CDR1 and CDR2 are GTSNPN and SVGIG (reference sequence). The ends were cut back, 0 bases at V and 10 bases at J, with 16 bases in the middle. The CDR3 length is 14 residues. CDR3 nucleotide sequence: TGTGCCTGGAGTGTGGGGCCCCTCGAAGGGGAGCAGTTCTTC. It encodes CAWSVGPLEGEQFF.

This sequence joins TRBV19 and TRBJ1-5; 9 nucleotides agree with TRBD1. V was pared by 3 bases and J by 5 bases, with 2 bases of the junction left unmatched. The CDR3 contains 14 residues. Germline V CDR1 and CDR2: LNHDA, SQIVND (reference sequence). For the CDR3, the DNA is TGTGCCAGTAGTATTGGGACAGGGCATCAGCCCCAGCATTTT. Amino acid sequence: CASSIGTGHQPQHF.

Only a few counts were recorded for this clone. This chain links TRBV27 with TRBJ1-1, with 10 bases identical to TRBD1. The CDR3 is made up of 16 amino acids. After removal of 5 bases from V and 0 bases from J, the junction contained 6 bases not matched to a gene. Looked up from germline, CDR1 is MNHEY and CDR2 is SMNVEV (reference sequence). CDR3 nucleotides: TGTGCCAGCAGTAGGACAGGGGGACAGGTGAACACTGAAGCTTTCTTT. Protein sequence: CASSRTGGQVNTEAFF.

The DNA for the CDR3 is TGTGCCTGGAGTACAGGTACCTACAATGAGCAGTTCTTC. Translation gives CAWSTGTYNEQFF. This sequence joins TRBV30 and TRBJ2-1, with TRBD1 as a possible D gene (5 bases). V lost 2 bases, J lost 2 bases, and 7 bases lay in between. The CDR3 length is 13 residues. Per the germline V gene, CDR1 is GTSNPN and CDR2 is SVGIG (reference sequence). Variable domain in full (rest from reference TRBV30 and TRBJ2-1): SQTIHQWPATLVQPVGSPLSLECTVEGTSNPNLYWYRQAAGRGLQLLFYSVGIGQISSEVPQNLSASRPQDRQFILSSKKLLLSDSGFYLCAWSTGTYNEQFFGPGTRLTVL.

The rearrangement uses TRBV2 and TRBJ1-1; unclear D gene. Deletions cut 0 bases from V and 1 base from J, with 9 bases between. The CDR3 covers 15 residues. CDR1 and CDR2 (germline): SNHLY, FYNNEI. In nucleotides, the CDR3 is TGTGCCAGCAGTGAAGCAGAGGTTAGGAACACTGAAGCTTTCTTT. Protein product: CASSEAEVRNTEAFF.